Below, one T cell receptor (beta chain) is given with its context. The antigen is not known. This entry belongs to a study of cytomegalovirus exposure and HLA in healthy donors. Study outcomes and limitations: There were under 200 TCR beta chains listed as cytomegalovirus-associated. The tendency of first-cohort TCR clusters to co-occur in the 120 or so validation repertoires was identified by a subsequent analysis.

The donors were part of the validation cohort, which consisted of about 120 subjects and was separate from the first cohort of 600 to 850 subjects. CDR3 length: 12 residues. CDR1 and CDR2 (germline): MDHEN, SYDVKM. V gave up 8 bases and J gave up 2 bases, with 7 bases separating them. Generated by immunoSEQ multiplex PCR, the TCRdb table keeps only in-frame clones and is missing some. The sample contains under 200,000 clones, roughly 91% of which appear only once. This chain uses TRBV28 with TRBJ2-4; the D gene is possibly TRBD1 (6 bases). This sequence originates from a man younger than 30 in good health and CMV-seropositive. The sequenced sample was PBMCs. DNA of the CDR3: TGTGCCAGCCGGGACACCAAAAACATTCAGTACTTC. Translated: CASRDTKNIQYF.